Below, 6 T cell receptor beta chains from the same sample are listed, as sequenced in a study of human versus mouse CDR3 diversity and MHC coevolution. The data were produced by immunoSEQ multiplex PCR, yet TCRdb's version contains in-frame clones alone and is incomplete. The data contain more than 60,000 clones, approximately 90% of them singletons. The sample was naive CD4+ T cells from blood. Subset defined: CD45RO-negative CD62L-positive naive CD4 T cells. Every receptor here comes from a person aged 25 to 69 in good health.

The CDR3 region is CASSGTSGRALSYNEQFF. CDR3 sequence (DNA): TGTGCCAGCAGCGGGACTAGCGGGAGGGCCTTATCCTACAATGAGCAGTTCTTC. The J gene is TRBJ2-1, the V gene TRBV14; 16 bases are a match to TRBD2. The junction had 5 bases not matched to a gene; V was cut back by 5 bases and J by 1 base. From germline, CDR1 is SGHDN and CDR2 FVKESK. This CDR3 has 18 amino acids.

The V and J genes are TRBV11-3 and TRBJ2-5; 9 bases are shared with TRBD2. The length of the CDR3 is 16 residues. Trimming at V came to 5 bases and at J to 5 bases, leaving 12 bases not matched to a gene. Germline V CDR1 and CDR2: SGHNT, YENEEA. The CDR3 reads CASSPPLSGRLETQYF. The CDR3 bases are TGTGCCAGCAGCCCCCCTCTGAGCGGGAGGTTGGAGACCCAGTACTTC.

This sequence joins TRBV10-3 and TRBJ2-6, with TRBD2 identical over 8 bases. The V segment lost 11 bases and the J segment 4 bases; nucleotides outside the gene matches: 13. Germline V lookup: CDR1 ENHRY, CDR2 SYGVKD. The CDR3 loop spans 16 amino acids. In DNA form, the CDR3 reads TGTGCCGTCCGGGGGGGGATAGCAACGGGGGCCAACGTCCTGACTTTC. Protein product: CAVRGGIATGANVLTF.

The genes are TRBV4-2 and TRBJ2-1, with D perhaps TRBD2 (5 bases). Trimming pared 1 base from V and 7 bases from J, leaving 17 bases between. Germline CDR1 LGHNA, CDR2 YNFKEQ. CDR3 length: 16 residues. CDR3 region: CASSQAILGGRNEQFF. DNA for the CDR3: TGTGCCAGCAGCCAAGCGATATTAGGAGGTCGAAATGAGCAGTTCTTC.

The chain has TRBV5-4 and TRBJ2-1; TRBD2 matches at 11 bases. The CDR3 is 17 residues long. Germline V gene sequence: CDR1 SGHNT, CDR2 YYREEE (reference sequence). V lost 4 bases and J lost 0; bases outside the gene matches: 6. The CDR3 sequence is CASSLTSGGSSYNEQFF. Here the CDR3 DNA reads TGTGCCAGCAGCCTAACTAGCGGGGGAAGCTCCTACAATGAGCAGTTCTTC. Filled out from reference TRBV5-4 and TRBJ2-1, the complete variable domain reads ETGVTQSPTHLIKTRGQQVTLRCSSQSGHNTVSWYQQALGQGPQFIFQYYREEENGRGNFPPRFSGLQFPNYSSELNVNALELDDSALYLCASSLTSGGSSYNEQFFGPGTRLTVL.

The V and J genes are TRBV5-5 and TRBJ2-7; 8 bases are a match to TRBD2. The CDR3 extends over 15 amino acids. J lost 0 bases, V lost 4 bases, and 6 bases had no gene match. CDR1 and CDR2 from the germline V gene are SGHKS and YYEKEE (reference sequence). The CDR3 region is CASSIRAGASYEQYF. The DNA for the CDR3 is TGTGCCAGCAGCATCCGAGCGGGAGCCTCCTACGAGCAGTACTTC.